Presented here are 27 T cell receptor beta chains from one specimen sequenced in a study of early T cells in non-severe SARS-CoV-2 infection. Via MiXCR, TCRdb re-called the 5' RACE reads, giving one row per CDR3 protein. The sample has 70,000 or so distinct CDR3 sequences, around 12% seen once. The sequenced material came from whole blood. The receptors come from an adult who was a healthcare worker with PCR-confirmed SARS-CoV-2 infection or an uninfected control (not recorded which).

This clonotype was seen at least ten times. This chain connects TRBV2 to TRBJ1-2, with D possibly TRBD1 on 6 matching bases. CDR3 size: 14 residues. Germline loops: CDR1 SNHLY, CDR2 FYNNEI. V lost 5 bases to trimming and J lost 8 bases, with 18 bases between them. The CDR3 protein is CASSTRGAESGYTF. The CDR3 nucleotides are TGTGCCAGCAGTACCAGGGGAGCGGAATCGGGCTACACCTTC.

This clonotype was found many times. The rearrangement joins TRBV19 to TRBJ2-1; 13 nucleotides align to TRBD2. The germline V gene has CDR1 LNHDA and CDR2 SQIVND (reference sequence). The J segment lost 7 bases and the V segment lost 1 base, leaving 1 base of the junction unmatched. The CDR3 consists of 15 residues. The CDR3 nucleotides are TGTGCCAGTAGTATAGGGACTAGCGGGAGTAATGAGCAGTTCTTC. It encodes CASSIGTSGSNEQFF.

V is TRBV7-2 and J is TRBJ1-6; TRBD1 is a possible D gene (6 bases). This CDR3 contains 16 residues. Trimming left V 5 bases short and J 7 bases short, with 18 bases between. Germline values: CDR1 SGHTA, CDR2 FQGNSA. For the CDR3, the DNA is TGTGCCAGCAGCCCAAAGGCAGGGGCAGTCAATTCACCCCTCCACTTT. This codes for CASSPKAGAVNSPLHF.

A few counts support this clonotype. The chain has TRBV29-1 and TRBJ2-1; the D gene could be TRBD1 or TRBD2 (5 bases each). The CDR3 is 13 residues long. V lost 6 bases, J lost 8 bases, and 17 bases lay in between. Germline V gene data show CDR1 as SQVTM and CDR2 as ANQGSEA. Written as DNA, the CDR3 is TGCAGCGTCCCATCCCTCCGGGACCATGAGCAGTTCTTC. Translating gives CSVPSLRDHEQFF.

The chain employs TRBV27 and TRBJ1-1; D gene uncertain. V dropped 2 bases and J dropped 7 bases, with 11 bases sitting between them. Germline-derived CDR1 and CDR2 are MNHEY and SMNVEV (reference sequence). The CDR3 is 13 residues long. The DNA for the CDR3 is TGTGCCAGCAGTTTAACGGTGCAGAATGAAGCTTTCTTT. It encodes CASSLTVQNEAFF.

This clonotype came up many times. This rearrangement joins TRBV4-3 to TRBJ1-2, with 8 positions matching TRBD1. Germline CDR1 is LGHNA and CDR2 is YSLEER. Losses at the gene ends were 0 bases for V and 7 bases for J; bases not matched to a gene: 7. The CDR3 contains 15 residues. The CDR3 is CASSQDPQGATGYTF. The CDR3 DNA reads as TGCGCCAGCAGCCAAGATCCGCAGGGGGCGACTGGCTACACCTTC.

This clonotype occurred many times. In DNA, the CDR3 is TGTGCCAGCAGTTATGCGACTCCCAGGATGCCTGAAGCTTTCTTT. It yields the protein CASSYATPRMPEAFF. This rearrangement joins TRBV6-2 or TRBV6-3 to TRBJ1-1; no definite D call. This CDR3 has 15 residues. The germline V and J ends were trimmed by 3 bases and 6 bases, with 17 bases remaining between them. From germline, CDR1 is MNHEY and CDR2 SVGEGT.

This clonotype was detected many times. The J gene is TRBJ2-7, the V gene TRBV13, with D perhaps matching TRBD1 (6 bases). Germline CDR1 reads PRHDT; CDR2 reads FYEKMQ (reference sequence). This CDR3 has 15 residues. V was cut by 5 bases and J by 2 bases, with 16 bases left in between. CDR3 loop: CASSQSRDTTYEQYF. The CDR3 DNA is TGTGCCAGCAGCCAAAGCCGGGACACAACCTACGAGCAGTACTTC.

This chain uses TRBV20-1 with TRBJ2-1, with TRBD1 identical over 7 bases. The CDR3 contains 11 residues. Per germline, CDR1 DFQATT and CDR2 SNEGSKA (reference sequence). With 6 bases clipped from V and 6 bases from J, the junction kept 2 bases outside the gene matches. In DNA form, the CDR3 reads TGCAGTGCCAACAGGGGCAATGAGCAGTTCTTC. It yields the protein CSANRGNEQFF.

This clonotype has at least ten counts. The chain employs TRBV28 and TRBJ1-2, with 8 bases that match TRBD1. This CDR3 is 15 amino acids long. Trimming removed 7 bases from V and 4 bases from J; junction bases left unmatched: 11. Germline V gives CDR1 MDHEN, CDR2 SYDVKM. The CDR3 here is CASKTQRDRLYGYTF. The CDR3, as DNA: TGTGCCAGCAAGACGCAAAGGGACAGGCTCTATGGCTACACCTTC.

A few counts support this clonotype. The genes are TRBV5-1 and TRBJ2-5; no clear D gene. The germline CDR1 and CDR2 sequences are SGHRS and YFSETQ. V was trimmed by 0 bases and J by 1 base, leaving 7 bases between them. This CDR3 contains 14 residues. The CDR3 DNA is TGCGCCAGCAGCTTGGCGGCCATCCAAGAGACCCAGTACTTC. It yields the protein CASSLAAIQETQYF.

This clonotype has ten or more counts. The chain recombines TRBV5-6 with TRBJ2-3; D possibly corresponds to TRBD2 (5 bases). V gave up 0 bases and J gave up 5 bases, with 16 bases separating them. Per the germline V gene, CDR1 is SGHDT and CDR2 is YYEEEE. The CDR3 contains 16 residues. CDR3 DNA sequence: TGTGCCAGCAGCTTGGATATGGACTCCCGGGGAGATACGCAGTATTTT. The encoded protein is CASSLDMDSRGDTQYF.

This clonotype was recorded many times. This rearrangement joins TRBV5-1 to TRBJ1-2, with 7 bases identical to TRBD1. The CDR3 runs 16 residues. CDR1 SGHRS and CDR2 YFSETQ come from the germline V gene. Germline trimming cut 0 bases from V and 3 bases from J; bases unmatched to any gene: 8. The chain's CDR3 is CASSLGLLTGDYGYTF. The CDR3 bases are TGCGCCAGCAGCTTGGGCCTTCTAACAGGGGACTATGGCTACACCTTC.

This clonotype occurred many times. This chain links TRBV29-1 with TRBJ1-2; D not certain. The ends were cut back, 4 bases at V and 0 bases at J, with 6 bases in the middle. Germline assignment: CDR1 SQVTM and CDR2 ANQGSEA. The length of the CDR3 is 12 residues. The CDR3 region is CSVVVSNYGYTF. CDR3 DNA sequence: TGCAGCGTTGTGGTATCTAACTATGGCTACACCTTC.

This clonotype was recorded at least ten times. The chain has TRBV20-1 and TRBJ1-4; 11 bases are a match to TRBD1. CDR1 is DFQATT, CDR2 SNEGSKA, per germline (reference sequence). The V and J ends lost 2 bases and 8 bases, in that order; junction bases with no gene match: 7. This CDR3 spans 15 amino acids. This CDR3 is CSARPPGQGVEKLFF. The DNA of the CDR3 is TGCAGTGCTAGACCCCCGGGACAGGGGGTGGAAAAACTGTTTTTT.

This clonotype has ten or more counts. This chain joins TRBV7-9 and TRBJ2-5, with D unclear. Looked up from germline, CDR1 is SEHNR and CDR2 is FQNEAQ (reference sequence). The length of the CDR3 is 14 residues. V lost 5 bases, J lost 1 base, and 11 bases lay in between. The chain's CDR3 is CASSPRVGQETQYF. The CDR3 coding sequence is TGTGCCAGCAGCCCCCGGGTGGGCCAAGAGACCCAGTACTTC.

This clonotype has ten or more counts. The CDR3 sequence is CSVRGDSNQPQHF. CDR3 nucleotide sequence: TGCAGCGTGCGCGGAGATAGCAATCAGCCCCAGCATTTT. The chain is built from TRBV29-1 and TRBJ1-5; D is ambiguous. The CDR3 is 13 residues long. Germline V CDR1 and CDR2: SQVTM, ANQGSEA. The V end was cut by 6 bases, the J end by 0 bases, with 9 bases between.

CDR3 coding DNA: TGCAGCGTGGTTGGAACGGAGATCTACGAGCAGTACTTC. Residues: CSVVGTEIYEQYF. This rearrangement joins TRBV29-1 to TRBJ2-7; D not resolved. The CDR3 has 13 amino acids. The germline V and J ends were trimmed by 6 bases and 3 bases, with 15 bases remaining between them. The V gene's germline CDR1 is SQVTM and CDR2 ANQGSEA.

Of note for this clonotype: A read error is possible here, since a much larger clone lies one base away. The V gene is TRBV7-6, the J gene TRBJ1-4; 7 bases align to TRBD1. Germline assignment: CDR1 SGHVS and CDR2 FNYEAQ. This CDR3 contains 12 residues. The CDR3 here is CASRGPNEKLYF. CDR3 in DNA: TGTGCGAGTAGGGGGCCTAATGAAAAACTGTATTTT.

This clonotype was detected ten times or more. The J gene is TRBJ1-4, the V gene TRBV10-3, with D uncertain. The ends were cut back, 3 bases at V and 5 bases at J, with 4 bases in the middle. This CDR3 has 12 residues. The germline V gene has CDR1 ENHRY and CDR2 SYGVKD. The CDR3 DNA follows: TGTGCCATCAGTGACCAAAATGAAAAACTGTTTTTT. It encodes CAISDQNEKLFF.

This clonotype showed up just once. The gene calls are TRBV28 and TRBJ2-2; a weak D match, TRBD1 (5 bases). Germline V gives CDR1 MDHEN, CDR2 SYDVKM. There are 15 residues in the CDR3. The V end was cut by 2 bases, the J end by 5 bases, with 12 bases between. CDR3 bases: TGTGCCAGCAGTTTACAGGGCACCAAAACCGGGGAGCTGTTTTTT. Translation gives CASSLQGTKTGELFF.

The V call is TRBV3-1, the J call TRBJ1-1, with 8 bases that match TRBD1. The CDR3 is 16 amino acids. With 3 bases clipped from V and 6 bases from J, the junction kept 12 bases outside the gene matches. The germline V gene has CDR1 LGHDT and CDR2 YNNKEL (reference sequence). This CDR3 reads CASSHTGTGPKAEAFF. In DNA, the CDR3 is TGTGCCAGCAGCCACACCGGGACAGGCCCGAAGGCTGAAGCTTTCTTT.

The rearrangement links TRBV9 to TRBJ1-1; no clear D gene. CDR3 length: 15 amino acids. Trimming removed 0 bases from V and 0 bases from J, with 9 bases in between. From germline, CDR1 is SGDLS and CDR2 YYNGEE. CDR3 protein: CASSVAGRMNTEAFF. The CDR3 coding sequence is TGTGCCAGCAGCGTAGCGGGGAGGATGAACACTGAAGCTTTCTTT.

In its sample, this clonotype was seen many times. The chain employs TRBV12-5 and TRBJ2-7, with TRBD2 matching over 8 bases. CDR1 and CDR2 from the germline V gene are LGHNT and FRNRAP. V dropped 2 bases and J dropped 3; count of bases not matched to a gene: 0. The CDR3 runs 13 residues. The CDR3 loop is CASGLREGYEQYF. The CDR3 DNA reads TGTGCTAGTGGTTTGCGGGAGGGCTACGAGCAGTACTTC.

The sample holds many counts of this clonotype. This chain uses TRBV7-9 with TRBJ2-3; TRBD2 is a possible D gene (5 bases). V was shortened by 4 bases and J by 0 bases, with 8 bases between the two germline ends. This CDR3 is built from 14 residues. Germline loops: CDR1 SEHNR, CDR2 FQNEAQ (reference sequence). CDR3 nucleotide sequence: TGTGCCAGCAGCTCATCGGGGAGCACAGATACGCAGTATTTT. Its protein product is CASSSSGSTDTQYF.

This clonotype occurred many times. The chain links TRBV7-2 to TRBJ2-7, with a tentative D call TRBD2 (6 bases). The germline gives CDR1 SGHTA, CDR2 FQGNSA. CDR3 size: 15 residues. The V end lost 5 bases, the J end lost 8 bases, and 22 bases lay between the germline ends. The CDR3 reads CASSARAQGTSKQYF. CDR3 nucleotides: TGTGCCAGCAGCGCTAGGGCCCAAGGGACTTCTAAGCAGTACTTC.

This rearrangement joins TRBV7-2 to TRBJ2-4; the D is unclear. The V gene's germline CDR1 is SGHTA and CDR2 FQGNSA. Trimming took off 3 bases at V and 4 bases at J, with 1 base between the two ends. This CDR3 is 11 amino acids long. The CDR3 loop reads CASSFKNIQYF. In DNA, the CDR3 is TGTGCCAGCAGCTTTAAAAACATTCAGTACTTC.